The TCR beta chain described here comes from a study of T cells in Graves' hyperthyroidism and ophthalmopathy. In its sample, this clonotype was seen many times. Its antigen is not identified. Using RNA transcripts as the source, TCR beta CDR3 regions were amplified. Initially, a first-round RT-PCR of the TCR CDR3 employed the HTBI primer set. TCRdb itself ran the multiplex PCR reads through MiXCR, one entry per CDR3 protein. The sample has 300,000 to 450,000 distinct CDR3 sequences, around a sixth seen once. V dropped 0 bases and J dropped 1 base, with 0 bases sitting between them. CDR3 length equals 12 residues. Study conclusions and caveats: Researchers found most expanded thyroid clonotypes above 0.001 in blood as well.

This TCR derives from a woman aged 18 to 35 with Graves' hyperthyroidism that later progressed to Graves' ophthalmopathy. The chain couples TRBV12-3 or TRBV12-4 to TRBJ1-2; D remains unclear. Sequenced material: blood. In DNA form, the CDR3 reads TGTGCCAGCAGTTTAGCTAACTATGGCTACACCTTC. Translated, it gives CASSLANYGYTF.